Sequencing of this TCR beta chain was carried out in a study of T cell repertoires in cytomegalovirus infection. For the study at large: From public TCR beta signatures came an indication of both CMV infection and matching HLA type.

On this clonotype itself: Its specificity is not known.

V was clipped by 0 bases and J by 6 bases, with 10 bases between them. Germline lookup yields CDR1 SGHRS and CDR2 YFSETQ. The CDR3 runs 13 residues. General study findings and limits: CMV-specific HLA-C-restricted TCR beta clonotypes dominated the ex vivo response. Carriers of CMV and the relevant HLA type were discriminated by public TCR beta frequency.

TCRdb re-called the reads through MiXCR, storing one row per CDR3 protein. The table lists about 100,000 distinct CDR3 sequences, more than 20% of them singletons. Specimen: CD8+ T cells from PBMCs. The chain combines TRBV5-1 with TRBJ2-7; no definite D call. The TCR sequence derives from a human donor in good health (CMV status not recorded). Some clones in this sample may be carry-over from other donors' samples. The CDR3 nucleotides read TGCGCCAGCAGCTTGGTAAGGGTCTCCGAGCAGTACTTC. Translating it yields CASSLVRVSEQYF.